This T cell receptor beta chain is drawn from a study of graft-versus-host responses after intestinal transplantation. The study, taken as a whole, reports: The highest levels of circulating GvH clones went along with early declines in HvG clones after transplant. The recipient marrow held GvH clones, and some of them showed up first in ileum or blood.

Irradiated stimulators labeled with violet dye, 200,000 in number, were plated with 200,000 CFSE-labeled responders. Sequencing was performed with immunoSEQ multiplex PCR; in TCRdb, only in-frame clones are kept and a portion is missing. The sample holds 8,500 to 11,000 clones, 36% seen once. Sequenced material: alloreactive CD8+ T cells from a mixed lymphocyte reaction culture, taken before intestinal transplant. The subset was: CFSE-low proliferating T cells sorted from approximately 6-day pre-transplant mixed lymphocyte reaction (GvH or HvG direction). This clonotype was sampled from a human patient who received an intestinal transplant.

The CDR3 sequence is CASSPGQGNGYTF. CDR3 nucleotides: TGTGCCAGCAGTCCGGGACAGGGTAATGGCTACACCTTC. The V gene is TRBV7-9, the J gene TRBJ1-2, with 9 positions matching TRBD1. The CDR3 sequence is 13 residues long. Germline CDR1 reads SEHNR; CDR2 reads FQNEAQ (reference sequence). Unmatched junction bases numbered 5, after V lost 6 bases and J lost 6 bases. The full variable domain, its missing parts supplied by reference TRBV7-9 and TRBJ1-2, is DTGVSQNPRHKITKRGQNVTFRCDPISEHNRLYWYRQTLGQGPEFLTYFQNEAQLEKSRLLSDRFSAERPKGSFSTLEIQRTEQGDSAMYLCASSPGQGNGYTFGSGTRLTVV.